The TCR beta chain under discussion was sequenced for a study of T cells in Graves' hyperthyroidism and ophthalmopathy. Graves' hyperthyroidism was deemed stable absent ophthalmopathy progression within 18 months. These patients, aged 18 to 65, had recently diagnosed hyperthyroidism lasting under 2 months. This clonotype has at least ten counts. The CDR3 regions of TCR beta were amplified from RNA transcripts. First-round RT-PCR with HTBI primers amplified the TCR CDR3 region. A single record per CDR3 protein comes from TCRdb applying MiXCR to the multiplex PCR reads. In the table there are 600,000 to 650,000 distinct CDR3 sequences, under 20% of which are singletons. The V end was cut by 3 bases, the J end by 0 bases, with 12 bases between. The germline V gene encodes CDR1 DFQATT and CDR2 SNEGSKA (reference sequence). This CDR3 contains 14 residues.

The sample comprised blood. This chain joins TRBV20-1 and TRBJ2-7; no firm D call. The clonotype was recovered from a woman aged 25 to 39 with Graves' hyperthyroidism. Here the CDR3 DNA reads TGCAGTGCTAGCGCCCGCGACATCTCCTACGAGCAGTACTTC. Translated, it gives CSASARDISYEQYF.